The table lists the clone carrying this T cell receptor (beta chain) with many counts. The data derive from a study of blood T cells in healthy people across ages. Germline CDR1 SNHLY, CDR2 FYNNEI. Trimming took off 6 bases at V and 5 bases at J, with 11 bases between the two ends. The CDR3 has 12 residues. A second about 6 to 11 cycle PCR used barcoded and J-beta primers. Every sample gave at least 2.5 million paired-end reads containing CDR3. A single record per CDR3 protein comes from TCRdb applying MiXCR to the 5' RACE reads. The profile shows some 1.7 million distinct CDR3 sequences, 28% of them singletons. Donors each provided about 9.5 milliliters of peripheral blood.

What was sequenced was blood. This receptor was taken from a woman aged 25-40 years in good health. This chain joins TRBV2 and TRBJ2-7; D unclear. This chain's CDR3 is CASSPQNDEQYF. DNA for the CDR3: TGTGCCAGCAGCCCCCAAAACGACGAGCAGTACTTC.